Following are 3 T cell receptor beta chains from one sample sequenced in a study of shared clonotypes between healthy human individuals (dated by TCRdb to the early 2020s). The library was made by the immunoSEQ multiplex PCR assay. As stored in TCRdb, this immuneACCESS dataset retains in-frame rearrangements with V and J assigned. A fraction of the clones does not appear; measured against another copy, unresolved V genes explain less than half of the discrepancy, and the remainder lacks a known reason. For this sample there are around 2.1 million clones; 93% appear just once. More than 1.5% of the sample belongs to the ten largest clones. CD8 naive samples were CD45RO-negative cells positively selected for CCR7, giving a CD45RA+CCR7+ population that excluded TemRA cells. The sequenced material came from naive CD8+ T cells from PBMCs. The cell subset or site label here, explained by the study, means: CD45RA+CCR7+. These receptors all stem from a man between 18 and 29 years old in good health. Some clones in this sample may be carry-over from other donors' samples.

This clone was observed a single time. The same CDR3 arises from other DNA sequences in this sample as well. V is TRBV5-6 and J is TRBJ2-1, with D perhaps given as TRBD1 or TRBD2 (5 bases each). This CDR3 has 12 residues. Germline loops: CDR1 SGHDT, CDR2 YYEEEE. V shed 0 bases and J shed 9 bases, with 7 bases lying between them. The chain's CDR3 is CASSLAGTEQFF. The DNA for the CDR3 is TGTGCCAGCAGCTTGGCCGGGACTGAGCAGTTCTTC.

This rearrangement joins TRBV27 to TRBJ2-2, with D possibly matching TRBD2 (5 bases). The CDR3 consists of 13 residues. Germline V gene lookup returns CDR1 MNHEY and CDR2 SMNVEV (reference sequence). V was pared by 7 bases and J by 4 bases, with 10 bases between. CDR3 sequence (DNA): TGTGCCAGCACCTTCGGGGTCACCGGGGAGCTGTTTTTT. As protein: CASTFGVTGELFF.

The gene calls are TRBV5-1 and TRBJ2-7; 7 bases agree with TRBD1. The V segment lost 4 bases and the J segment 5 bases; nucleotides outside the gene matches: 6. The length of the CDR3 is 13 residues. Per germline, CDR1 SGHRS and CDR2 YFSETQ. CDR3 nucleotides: TGCGCCAGCAGCCTGAGACAGGGTGACGAGCAGTACTTC. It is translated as CASSLRQGDEQYF.